The TCR beta chain described here comes from a study of cytomegalovirus exposure and HLA in healthy donors. Study outcomes and limitations: The classifier, whose performance was assessed in both the original and validation cohorts, reportedly diagnosed cytomegalovirus status with high specificity and sensitivity.

The primer mix had 60 Vbeta and 13 Jbeta primers. Clones were read by immunoSEQ multiplex PCR, and TCRdb kept only the in-frame ones, dropping some. The data show under 200,000 clones, roughly 84% seen once. Trimming left V 1 base short and J 3 bases short, with 17 bases between. Germline CDR1 is SGHDT and CDR2 is YYEEEE. The CDR3 covers 16 residues. A word on this clone: The target antigen is unknown.

The sequencing input was PBMCs. The sequence was collected from a man between 18 and 35 years old in good health and CMV-seronegative. The chain carries TRBV5-6 and TRBJ2-7; D unclear. CDR3 bases: TGTGCCAGCAGCTTGTTGTTTGGGCTCCCTGACTACGAGCAGTACTTC. Translating gives CASSLLFGLPDYEQYF. Full variable domain (rest looked up from reference TRBV5-6 and TRBJ2-7): DAGVTQSPTHLIKTRGQQVTLRCSPKSGHDTVSWYQQALGQGPQFIFQYYEEEERQRGNFPDRFSGHQFPNYSSELNVNALLLGDSALYLCASSLLFGLPDYEQYFGPGTRLTVT.